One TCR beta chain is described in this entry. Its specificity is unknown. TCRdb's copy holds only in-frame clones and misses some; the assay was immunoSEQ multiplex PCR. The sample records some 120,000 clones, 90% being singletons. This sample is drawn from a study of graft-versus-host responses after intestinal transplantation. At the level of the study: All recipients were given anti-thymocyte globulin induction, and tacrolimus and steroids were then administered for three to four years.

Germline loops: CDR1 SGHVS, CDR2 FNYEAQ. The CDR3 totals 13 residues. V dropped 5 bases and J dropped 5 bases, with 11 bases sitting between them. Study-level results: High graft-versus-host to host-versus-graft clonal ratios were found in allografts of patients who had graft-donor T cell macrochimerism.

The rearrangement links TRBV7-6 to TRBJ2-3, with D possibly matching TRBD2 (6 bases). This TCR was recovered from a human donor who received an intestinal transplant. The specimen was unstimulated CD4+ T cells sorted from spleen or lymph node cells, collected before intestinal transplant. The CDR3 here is CASSRRREDTQYF. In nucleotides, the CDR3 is TGTGCCAGCAGCCGACGGAGGGAAGATACGCAGTATTTT.